This passage covers 25 T cell receptor beta chains from one sample sequenced in a study of T cells after yellow fever vaccination. TCRdb analysed the 5' RACE reads with MiXCR anew, one entry per CDR3 protein. The data show around 320,000 distinct CDR3 sequences, approximately 12% seen once. The sequencing here drew on CD4+ T cells sorted from PBMCs, taken 45 days after the yellow fever booster vaccination. Receptors originate from a man between 18 and 29 years old who received the YFV17D yellow fever vaccine.

This clonotype has just a few counts. CDR3 amino acids: CSASTLRTDTQYF. CDR3 nucleotides: TGCAGTGCTAGTACACTGAGGACAGATACGCAGTATTTT. J is TRBJ2-3 and V is TRBV20-1; D gene uncertain. The germline V gene has CDR1 DFQATT and CDR2 SNEGSKA (reference sequence). CDR3 length: 13 residues. V lost 3 bases to trimming and J lost 3 bases, with 10 bases between them.

Only a few counts were recorded for this clonotype. The chain employs TRBV6-4 and TRBJ2-1; D might be TRBD1 (6 bases). This CDR3 spans 12 amino acids. In germline, CDR1 is MRHNA, CDR2 SNTAGT. The germline V and J ends were trimmed by 7 bases and 3 bases, with 7 bases remaining between them. The CDR3 reads CASKDSYNEQFF. As DNA, the CDR3 is TGTGCCAGCAAGGACAGCTACAATGAGCAGTTCTTC.

The J gene is TRBJ1-4, the V gene TRBV6-5; TRBD1 is a possible D gene (6 bases). V was pared by 0 bases and J by 2 bases, with 10 bases between. The germline CDR1 and CDR2 sequences are MNHEY and SVGAGI. The CDR3 has 16 amino acids. CDR3 residues: CASSYSQQGTNEKLFF. For the CDR3, the DNA is TGTGCCAGCAGTTACTCTCAACAGGGTACTAATGAAAAACTGTTTTTT.

The chain couples TRBV20-1 to TRBJ2-1; 11 nucleotides line up with TRBD2. This CDR3 comprises 14 residues. Germline-derived CDR1 and CDR2 are DFQATT and SNEGSKA (reference sequence). The V and J ends lost 5 bases and 7 bases, in that order; junction bases with no gene match: 7. The CDR3 nucleotides are TGCAGTGCTCCCGTAGCGGGGGGGCTTAATGAGCAGTTCTTC. Translated: CSAPVAGGLNEQFF.

The rearrangement links TRBV15 to TRBJ2-7; 13 bases line up with TRBD2. This CDR3 comprises 17 residues. V trimming: 3 bases; J trimming: 6 bases; junction bases outside the gene matches: 11. The germline gives CDR1 LNHNV, CDR2 YYDKDF (reference sequence). The CDR3 is CATSRGGTSGGAAEQYF. DNA of the CDR3: TGTGCCACCAGCAGGGGTGGCACTAGCGGGGGGGCTGCCGAGCAGTACTTC. Supplemented by reference TRBV15 and TRBJ2-7, the full variable domain reads DAMVIQNPRYQVTQFGKPVTLSCSQTLNHNVMYWYQQKSSQAPKLLFHYYDKDFNNEADTPDNFQSRRPNTSFCFLDIRSPGLGDTAMYLCATSRGGTSGGAAEQYFGPGTRLTVT.

The chain recombines TRBV20-1 with TRBJ1-2; D not resolved. The CDR3 loop spans 13 amino acids. V was cut by 4 bases and J by 4 bases, with 13 bases left in between. Germline lookup yields CDR1 DFQATT and CDR2 SNEGSKA (reference sequence). The CDR3 spells CSATTQWGYGYTF. The CDR3, as DNA: TGCAGTGCTACCACACAGTGGGGCTATGGCTACACCTTC.

In its sample, this clonotype was seen a few times. The rearrangement uses TRBV7-8 and TRBJ1-2; the D is unclear. The CDR3 has 13 amino acids. Trimming removed 4 bases at V and 2 bases at J, with 8 bases between. Germline V lookup: CDR1 SGHVS, CDR2 FQNEAQ. The chain's CDR3 is CASSSDHNYGYTF. The CDR3 nucleotides are TGTGCCAGCAGCTCCGACCACAACTATGGCTACACCTTC.

The chain employs TRBV20-1 and TRBJ2-3, with 10 bases lining up with TRBD2. Trimming at V came to 5 bases and at J to 3 bases, leaving 5 bases not matched to a gene. Germline V gene data show CDR1 as DFQATT and CDR2 as SNEGSKA (reference sequence). This CDR3 is 14 amino acids long. In DNA, the CDR3 is TGCAGTGCTTACCTAGCGGGGGTGACAGATACGCAGTATTTT. This encodes CSAYLAGVTDTQYF.

V gene TRBV5-1 combines with J gene TRBJ2-3; 9 positions agree with TRBD1. The V segment lost 5 bases and the J segment 2 bases; nucleotides outside the gene matches: 9. The CDR3 is 16 amino acids. Germline values: CDR1 SGHRS, CDR2 YFSETQ. CDR3 in amino acids: CASRRLQGALTDTQYF. The CDR3 DNA reads TGCGCCAGCAGGAGGTTACAGGGGGCCCTCACAGATACGCAGTATTTT.

The chain is built from TRBV3-1 and TRBJ1-2, with D tentatively TRBD1 (5 bases). V lost 4 bases, J lost 10 bases, and 19 bases lay in between. Germline CDR1 reads LGHDT; CDR2 reads YNNKEL (reference sequence). The CDR3 sequence is 14 residues long. CDR3 loop: CASSLPGTRSDYTF. The CDR3 DNA is TGTGCCAGCAGCCTCCCCGGGACCAGAAGTGACTACACCTTC.

The table lists this clonotype with a few counts. The V and J genes are TRBV28 and TRBJ1-2; 8 nucleotides match TRBD1. J lost 7 bases, V lost 8 bases, and 12 bases had no gene match. CDR1 is MDHEN, CDR2 SYDVKM, per germline. The CDR3 loop spans 14 amino acids. The CDR3 sequence is CASLVGTGQGGYTF. For the CDR3, the DNA is TGTGCCAGCCTAGTCGGGACAGGCCAGGGTGGCTACACCTTC.

The CDR3: CASSTWGWDDYGYTF. The DNA of the CDR3 is TGTGCCAGCAGCACCTGGGGCTGGGATGACTATGGCTACACCTTC. The V and J genes are TRBV11-2 and TRBJ1-2; a weak D match, TRBD1 (5 bases). This CDR3 has 15 amino acids. V lost 5 bases to trimming and J lost 3 bases, with 16 bases between them. CDR1 SGHAT and CDR2 FQNNGV come from the germline V gene. The complete variable domain, with remaining parts taken from reference TRBV11-2 and TRBJ1-2, reads EAGVAQSPRYKIIEKRQSVAFWCNPISGHATLYWYQQILGQGPKLLIQFQNNGVVDDSQLPKDRFSAERLKGVDSTLKIQPAKLEDSAVYLCASSTWGWDDYGYTFGSGTRLTVV.

This clonotype occurred a few times. The chain joins TRBV20-1 to TRBJ1-1; weak D call: TRBD1 (6 bases). Germline assignment: CDR1 DFQATT and CDR2 SNEGSKA (reference sequence). Trimming took off 3 bases at V and 3 bases at J, with 14 bases between the two ends. CDR3 length: 14 amino acids. Written as DNA, the CDR3 is TGCAGTGCTAGGGAAGGGGGGGCTTACACTGAAGCTTTCTTT. Translation: CSAREGGAYTEAFF.

The gene calls are TRBV7-9 and TRBJ2-5; D is tentatively TRBD1 or TRBD2 (5 bases each). The CDR3 sequence is 13 residues long. Trimming left V 3 bases short and J 5 bases short, with 10 bases between. Germline-derived CDR1 and CDR2 are SEHNR and FQNEAQ (reference sequence). The CDR3 loop reads CASSFLGEETQYF. In nucleotides, the CDR3 is TGTGCCAGCAGCTTCTTGGGGGAGGAGACCCAGTACTTC.

In this sample, this clonotype turned up a few times. CDR3 in amino acids: CASSQADVNTQYF. The CDR3 DNA reads as TGTGCCAGCAGCCAGGCGGACGTGAATACGCAGTATTTT. This sequence joins TRBV3-1 and TRBJ2-3; D is ambiguous. The germline CDR1 and CDR2 sequences are LGHDT and YNNKEL (reference sequence). V was clipped by 3 bases and J by 7 bases, with 11 bases between them. The CDR3 is 13 amino acids.

This clonotype was detected only a few times. The chain carries TRBV14 and TRBJ2-6; D is perhaps TRBD1 (6 bases). Germline V gene lookup returns CDR1 SGHDN and CDR2 FVKESK. V shed 3 bases and J shed 0 bases, with 18 bases lying between them. The CDR3 has 19 amino acids. CDR3 sequence (DNA): TGTGCCAGCAGCCAGTCGTGGAGACAGGCTTACTCTGGGGCCAACGTCCTGACTTTC. Its protein is CASSQSWRQAYSGANVLTF.

This clonotype was detected a few times. The chain recombines TRBV11-2 with TRBJ2-5; maybe TRBD2 (6 bases). With 0 bases removed from V and 7 bases from J, the gap between germline ends came to 12 bases. This CDR3 comprises 14 residues. Germline V gene data show CDR1 as SGHAT and CDR2 as FQNNGV. The CDR3 region has the DNA TGTGCCAGCAGCTTAGATCGGCAGGGAGGGACCCAGTACTTC. Translated: CASSLDRQGGTQYF.

Only a few counts were recorded for this clonotype. The chain recombines TRBV7-2 with TRBJ2-1; either TRBD1 or TRBD2 may fit D (5 bases each). The germline V gene has CDR1 SGHTA and CDR2 FQGNSA. Trimming removed 4 bases from V and 6 bases from J, with 13 bases in between. This CDR3 has 14 residues. The chain's CDR3 is CASSSRDRGNEQFF. Here the CDR3 DNA reads TGTGCCAGCAGCTCCCGGGACCGAGGCAATGAGCAGTTCTTC.

This clonotype has more than one count but fewer than ten. V is TRBV4-2 and J is TRBJ2-3; D is perhaps TRBD1 or TRBD2 (7 bases each). CDR1 is LGHNA and CDR2 is YNFKEQ in the germline V gene. V lost 3 bases and J lost 9, with 16 bases in between. The CDR3 runs to 14 residues. The DNA for the CDR3 is TGTGCCAGCAGCCAGGCAGGGGGGGGTTCGACGCAGTATTTT. This gives the protein CASSQAGGGSTQYF.

V is TRBV7-2 and J is TRBJ1-6; D is uncertain. The germline gives CDR1 SGHTA, CDR2 FQGNSA. Trimming cost V 2 bases and J 10 bases, with 15 bases left between them. This CDR3 has 15 amino acids. CDR3 nucleotide sequence: TGTGCCAGCAGCTTAAATATAGGGCTCGGCTCACCCCTCCACTTT. Translating it yields CASSLNIGLGSPLHF. The full variable domain, with the rest looked up from reference TRBV7-2 and TRBJ1-6, is GAGVSQSPSNKVTEKGKDVELRCDPISGHTALYWYRQSLGQGLEFLIYFQGNSAPDKSGLPSDRFSAERTGGSVSTLTIQRTQQEDSAVYLCASSLNIGLGSPLHFGNGTRLTVT.

This clonotype came up a few times. The chain carries TRBV5-1 and TRBJ1-1, with D maybe TRBD1 (6 bases). The length of the CDR3 is 14 residues. Trimming removed 0 bases at V and 5 bases at J, with 11 bases between. Looked up from germline, CDR1 is SGHRS and CDR2 is YFSETQ. The CDR3 region is CASSLDRVSTEAFF. CDR3 in DNA: TGCGCCAGCAGCTTGGACAGGGTCAGTACTGAAGCTTTCTTT.

This clonotype has a handful of counts. V and J are TRBV20-1 and TRBJ1-1, with a weak D call TRBD1 (5 bases). The CDR3 has 14 residues. Trimming removed 1 base at V and 8 bases at J, with 17 bases between. Germline V gives CDR1 DFQATT, CDR2 SNEGSKA (reference sequence). CDR3 in amino acids: CSARVGNQGTEAFF. As DNA, the CDR3 is TGCAGTGCTAGAGTGGGGAACCAGGGTACCGAAGCTTTCTTT.

The gene calls are TRBV7-8 and TRBJ2-7; D is perhaps TRBD1 (5 bases). This CDR3 contains 14 residues. V was clipped by 1 base and J by 3 bases, with 10 bases between them. The germline V gene has CDR1 SGHVS and CDR2 FQNEAQ. The CDR3 protein is CASSLGPGLYEQYV. For the CDR3, the DNA is TGTGCCAGCAGCTTAGGGCCAGGGCTCTACGAGCAGTACGTC.

This clonotype was counted only a few times. J is TRBJ2-6 and V is TRBV5-8; the D gene is possibly TRBD1 (6 bases). Trimming stripped 7 bases from V and 1 base from J, with 9 bases between. The length of the CDR3 is 14 residues. Per germline, CDR1 SGHTS and CDR2 YDEGEE. The CDR3 sequence: CASDRSSGANVLTF. CDR3 nucleotides: TGTGCCAGCGACAGGAGTTCTGGGGCCAACGTCCTGACTTTC.

A few counts support this clonotype. CDR3 nucleotide sequence: TGTGCCACTGCGACAGGGGGGAACACTGAAGCTTTCTTT. This gives the protein CATATGGNTEAFF. The chain employs TRBV19 and TRBJ1-1, with 9 bases lining up with TRBD1. Trimming cost V 10 bases and J 1 base; bases outside gene matches: 4. Germline V CDR1 and CDR2: LNHDA, SQIVND (reference sequence). This CDR3 region has 13 residues.